Following are 3 T cell receptor beta chains from one sample sequenced in a study of T cells in localized non-small cell lung cancer. This table comes from immunoSEQ multiplex PCR, and its TCRdb copy is limited to in-frame clones, with some not included. Here the sample spans around 16,000 clones, about nine tenths being singletons. Sequenced here: peripheral blood, sampled before any cancer treatment. These receptors were taken from a female donor over 55 with stage III squamous cell lung carcinoma.

As to this clone: The same CDR3 arises from other DNA sequences in this sample as well. The V gene is TRBV15, the J gene TRBJ1-5; 8 nucleotides agree with TRBD1. Germline-derived CDR1 and CDR2 are LNHNV and YYDKDF (reference sequence). J was trimmed by 1 base and V by 3 bases; bases with no gene match: 8. The CDR3 sequence is 17 residues long. CDR3 sequence: CATSSQARQGSNQPQHF. CDR3 sequence (DNA): TGTGCCACCAGCAGTCAGGCCCGACAGGGGAGCAATCAGCCCCAGCATTTT.

This chain uses TRBV4-1 with TRBJ2-7, with 7 bases matching TRBD1. Germline V CDR1 and CDR2: MGHRA, YSYEKL. Trimming removed 4 bases from V and 5 bases from J; junction bases left unmatched: 11. This CDR3 comprises 15 residues. Here the CDR3 DNA reads TGCGCCAGCAGCCCGTACAGGGGATCGGGGAACGAGCAGTACTTC. Its protein product is CASSPYRGSGNEQYF.

The CDR3 loop reads CASSLTSGRYTGELFF. The CDR3 nucleotides are TGTGCCAGCAGCTTGACTAGCGGGAGGTACACCGGGGAGCTGTTTTTT. This chain links TRBV5-4 with TRBJ2-2; 12 bases align to TRBD2. The CDR3 spans 16 residues. The germline gives CDR1 SGHNT, CDR2 YYREEE (reference sequence). The ends lost 1 base at V and 3 bases at J; junction bases unmatched: 1.